What follows describes a single TCR beta chain. The DNA ends 3 residues before the CDR3 does, and the rest of the CDR3 is filled in from the germline J gene. HPV was found by MY09/MY11 PCR and dot-blot genotyping. The data belong to a study of T cells in women clearing cervical HPV infection. Germline CDR1 KGHSH, CDR2 LQKENI. This CDR3 has 13 residues. Measured with immunoSEQ multiplex PCR; TCRdb has only the in-frame clones, and not every one. This sample's clone table lists 25,000 to 35,000 clones. The clonotype originates from a woman aged 18 to 75 with a cervical HPV16 infection that either progressed to CIN3+ or cleared (not recorded which). V is TRBV18 and J is TRBJ2-4; D remains unclear. Sequenced sample: blood buffy coat. The CDR3 sequence: CASSPPGGYGQYF. The part of the CDR3 DNA that was read is TGTGCCAGCTCACCACCAGGCGGCTATGGT.